This TCR beta chain originates from a study of regulatory T cells in long-lasting Graves disease. The table lists this clonotype with many counts. Its cognate antigen is unknown. HTBI primers from iRepertoire and Arm-PCR of CDR3 regions yielded the TCR beta libraries. TCRdb reanalysed the multiplex PCR reads using MiXCR and keeps one entry per CDR3 protein. The sample records about 540,000 distinct CDR3 sequences, 13% being singletons. Study-level points and caveats: The persistent group shared 3,000 or so public clonotypes, more than the 850 to 1,000 shared by new patients. Persistent Graves' patients had lower TCR diversity than newly diagnosed ones.

The CDR3 consists of 15 residues. J gave up 0 bases and V 5 bases, and 6 bases lay outside the gene matches. Germline V gene data show CDR1 as MNHNS and CDR2 as SASEGT. Time point noted: newly diagnosed GD, antithyroid drugs for less than 3 months. The TCR library was prepared using RNA isolated from PBMCs. These data were also reused for a study on T cells in Graves' hyperthyroidism and ophthalmopathy. Per that paper: Clonotypes that were expanded in thyroid above 0.001 mostly appeared in blood too.

This receptor was taken from a man aged 25-45 years with Graves disease. Here the sequenced sample was peripheral blood mononuclear cells (PBMCs), taken at new diagnosis, from a patient treated with antithyroid drugs. V usage is TRBV6-1 and J usage is TRBJ1-1, with 7 bases fitting TRBD1. CDR3 loop: CASSPRGQLNTEAFF. Here the CDR3 DNA reads TGTGCCAGCAGTCCGAGGGGACAGCTGAACACTGAAGCTTTCTTT.